A single sample is the source of the 3 T cell receptor beta chains below, sequenced in a study of blood T cell repertoires in COVID-19. This table comes from immunoSEQ multiplex PCR, and its TCRdb copy is limited to in-frame clones, with some not included. The profile shows roughly 310,000 clones, roughly 90% of them singletons. The specimen was peripheral blood. All receptors derive from a woman in her thirties with COVID-19, enrolled during active disease.

This clone has just one count. V and J are TRBV29-1 and TRBJ2-7, with 12 bases matching TRBD1. The V gene's germline CDR1 is SQVTM and CDR2 ANQGSEA. The CDR3 is made up of 13 amino acids. V was pared by 7 bases and J by 0 bases, with 1 base of the junction left unmatched. The chain's CDR3 is CSGGQGASYEQYF. CDR3 sequence (DNA): TGCAGCGGGGGACAGGGGGCCTCCTACGAGCAGTACTTC.

J is TRBJ1-1 and V is TRBV2; D may be TRBD1 (6 bases). The CDR3 has 15 residues. V was trimmed by 3 bases and J by 1 base, leaving 12 bases between them. From germline, CDR1 is SNHLY and CDR2 FYNNEI. CDR3 sequence: CASSDAGGQNTEAFF. Here the CDR3 DNA reads TGTGCCAGCAGTGACGCCGGGGGGCAGAACACTGAAGCTTTCTTT. The complete variable domain, with remaining parts taken from reference TRBV2 and TRBJ1-1, reads EPEVTQTPSHQVTQMGQEVILRCVPISNHLYFYWYRQILGQKVEFLVSFYNNEISEKSEIFDDQFSVERPDGSNFTLKIRSTKLEDSAMYFCASSDAGGQNTEAFFGQGTRLTVV.

The chain joins TRBV4-2 to TRBJ1-6, with D unclear. CDR3 length equals 14 residues. The V end lost 2 bases, the J end lost 5 bases, and 7 bases lay between the germline ends. Germline CDR1 and CDR2: LGHNA and YNFKEQ. CDR3 DNA sequence: TGTGCCAGCAGCCAAACTCAAGATAATTCACCCCTCCACTTT. Amino acids: CASSQTQDNSPLHF.